One sample yielded the 20 T cell receptor beta chains listed below, sequenced in a study of response to subunit inactivated influenza vaccine. TCRdb called the RT-PCR reads again in MiXCR, with one record for every CDR3 protein. The table includes 650,000 to 800,000 distinct CDR3 sequences, about 14% detected once. The source material was PBMCs from blood, sampled around 15 days before vaccination. The receptors here all came from a man aged 45-60 years who received an inactivated influenza vaccine.

The chain uses TRBV6-4 and TRBJ1-1; TRBD1 agrees at 8 bases. This CDR3 has 16 residues. Germline V gives CDR1 MRHNA, CDR2 SNTAGT. The V gene end was trimmed by 0 bases and the J gene end by 6 bases; junction bases not matched to a gene: 9. Here the CDR3 reads CASSDSTFRGPAEAFF. The CDR3 DNA reads as TGTGCCAGCAGTGACTCCACATTCAGGGGGCCGGCTGAAGCTTTCTTT.

This clonotype was counted between two and nine times. The V call is TRBV7-8, the J call TRBJ2-7; the match to TRBD1 covers 7 bases. CDR1 is SGHVS, CDR2 FQNEAQ, per germline. This CDR3 contains 14 residues. V lost 5 bases and J lost 5; bases outside the gene matches: 9. CDR3 sequence: CASSRDSSRHEQYF. Written as DNA, the CDR3 is TGTGCCAGCAGCCGGGACAGTTCGAGGCACGAGCAGTACTTC.

This sequence joins TRBV20-1 and TRBJ2-1; TRBD2 matches 11 bases. Trimming cost V 1 base and J 10 bases; bases outside gene matches: 6. The germline V gene encodes CDR1 DFQATT and CDR2 SNEGSKA (reference sequence). This CDR3 contains 14 residues. DNA of the CDR3: TGCAGTGCTAGAGTTAGCGGGAGGGCCGGGGAGCAGTTCTTC. It specifies CSARVSGRAGEQFF.

This chain connects TRBV7-2 to TRBJ2-2; D might be TRBD2 (7 bases). The CDR3 length is 13 residues. The ends were cut back, 8 bases at V and 5 bases at J, with 12 bases in the middle. The germline V gene has CDR1 SGHTA and CDR2 FQGNSA. The CDR3 region is CASGGAPTGELFF. The CDR3, as DNA: TGTGCCAGCGGGGGGGCGCCAACCGGGGAGCTGTTTTTT.

This clonotype has only a few counts. This chain links TRBV10-3 with TRBJ1-4; 7 bases align to TRBD1. J gave up 5 bases and V 0 bases, and 3 bases lay outside the gene matches. The CDR3 spans 15 residues. Germline V gene lookup returns CDR1 ENHRY and CDR2 SYGVKD. The CDR3 here is CAISESTGLNEKLFF. CDR3 DNA sequence: TGTGCCATCAGTGAGTCGACAGGGTTGAATGAAAAACTGTTTTTT.

The J gene is TRBJ1-2, the V gene TRBV5-1, with D possibly TRBD1 on 5 matching bases. The CDR3 has 13 amino acids. Trimming removed 4 bases at V and 7 bases at J, with 14 bases between. The germline CDR1 and CDR2 sequences are SGHRS and YFSETQ. Written as DNA, the CDR3 is TGCGCCAGCAGCCCAGACAGTTACAGTGGCTACACCTTC. Amino acids: CASSPDSYSGYTF.

In this sample, this clonotype turned up many times. The CDR3 coding sequence is TGCAGCGTTGCCCAGGCTGCAGATACGCAGTATTTT. Its protein is CSVAQAADTQYF. This chain uses TRBV29-1 with TRBJ2-3; D gene ambiguous. The CDR3 is 12 amino acids. Trimming left V 4 bases short and J 4 bases short, with 9 bases between. Germline values: CDR1 SQVTM, CDR2 ANQGSEA.

This clonotype was seen at least ten times. This chain connects TRBV4-3 to TRBJ2-7; the D is unclear. From germline, CDR1 is LGHNA and CDR2 YSLEER. V was pared by 0 bases and J by 2 bases, with 8 bases between. The CDR3 consists of 14 residues. DNA for the CDR3: TGCGCCAGCAGCCAAGACTACAGCACCTACGAGCAGTACTTC. Translated, it gives CASSQDYSTYEQYF.

The rearrangement uses TRBV10-3 and TRBJ2-5; TRBD2 agrees at 9 bases. The germline V gene has CDR1 ENHRY and CDR2 SYGVKD. The CDR3 length is 17 residues. V gave up 1 base and J gave up 2 bases; unmatched junction bases: 8. As DNA, the CDR3 is TGTGCCATCAGTGAGTTTCGCGGAGCGGGGGGACAAGAGACCCAGTACTTC. It codes for CAISEFRGAGGQETQYF.

This clonotype was counted ten times or more. The chain recombines TRBV5-5 with TRBJ2-1, with a weak D call TRBD2 (6 bases). CDR3 length: 14 residues. Looked up from germline, CDR1 is SGHKS and CDR2 is YYEKEE (reference sequence). V was trimmed by 4 bases and J by 15 bases, leaving 23 bases between them. This chain's CDR3 is CASSLRRETPTRFF. The CDR3, as DNA: TGTGCCAGCAGCCTCCGCCGGGAGACACCAACACGGTTCTTC. Filled out from reference TRBV5-5 and TRBJ2-1, the complete variable domain reads DAGVTQSPTHLIKTRGQQVTLRCSPISGHKSVSWYQQVLGQGPQFIFQYYEKEERGRGNFPDRFSARQFPNYSSELNVNALLLGDSALYLCASSLRRETPTRFFGPGTRLTVL.

V gene TRBV5-4 combines with J gene TRBJ2-2; TRBD1 is a possible D gene (6 bases). CDR1 is SGHNT, CDR2 YYREEE, per germline (reference sequence). The CDR3 spans 14 residues. Trimming removed 6 bases at V and 4 bases at J, with 13 bases between. The CDR3 DNA reads as TGTGCCAGCAACCCTACAGGGCCCACCGGGGAGCTGTTTTTT. This encodes CASNPTGPTGELFF.

This clonotype has more than one count but fewer than ten. This sequence joins TRBV9 and TRBJ2-3; 8 positions agree with TRBD2. CDR1 and CDR2 (germline): SGDLS, YYNGEE. Trimming at V came to 3 bases and at J to 3 bases, leaving 15 bases not matched to a gene. The CDR3 consists of 18 residues. The CDR3 DNA is TGTGCCAGCAGCGCCTTCACTCCGGGACTAGTTCAGACAGATACGCAGTATTTT. Its translation: CASSAFTPGLVQTDTQYF.

This clonotype was counted between two and nine times. The chain is built from TRBV5-1 and TRBJ2-3; 8 bases line up with TRBD2. After removal of 0 bases from V and 2 bases from J, the junction contained 5 bases not matched to a gene. Germline V gene data show CDR1 as SGHRS and CDR2 as YFSETQ. CDR3 length equals 16 residues. CDR3 residues: CASSLAASGLTDTQYF. In DNA, the CDR3 is TGCGCCAGCAGCTTGGCAGCTAGCGGGCTCACAGATACGCAGTATTTT.

The chain links TRBV7-2 to TRBJ2-5, with a possible D match to TRBD2 (5 bases). The CDR3 runs to 15 residues. V gave up 5 bases and J gave up 2 bases, with 15 bases separating them. The germline CDR1 and CDR2 sequences are SGHTA and FQGNSA. The CDR3 is CASSGRAAAQETQYF. In DNA, the CDR3 is TGTGCCAGCAGCGGAAGAGCGGCAGCACAAGAGACCCAGTACTTC.

V gene TRBV5-1 combines with J gene TRBJ1-5, with D possibly being TRBD1 (5 bases). In germline, CDR1 is SGHRS, CDR2 YFSETQ. The length of the CDR3 is 15 residues. V gave up 4 bases and J gave up 3 bases, with 14 bases separating them. The CDR3, as DNA: TGCGCCAGCAGCCCAGGGACCAACATCAATCAGCCCCAGCATTTT. This translates into CASSPGTNINQPQHF.

The gene calls are TRBV28 and TRBJ2-7; D is ambiguous. The CDR3 loop spans 12 amino acids. Trimming stripped 7 bases from V and 6 bases from J, with 13 bases between. From germline, CDR1 is MDHEN and CDR2 SYDVKM. The CDR3 sequence: CASTTPVGEQYF. CDR3 DNA: TGTGCCAGCACCACCCCCGTCGGCGAGCAGTACTTC.

V is TRBV10-3 and J is TRBJ2-3, with 9 bases aligning to TRBD2. Germline loops: CDR1 ENHRY, CDR2 SYGVKD. Losses at the gene ends were 3 bases for V and 4 bases for J; bases not matched to a gene: 8. This CDR3 spans 16 amino acids. The CDR3 here is CAISDLLAGVSDTQYF. The DNA of the CDR3 is TGTGCCATCAGTGACCTACTAGCGGGCGTTTCAGATACGCAGTATTTT.

This clonotype was seen only a few times. CDR3 bases: TGTGCCAGCAGTGACCCCGGCGGCACCTACGAGCAGTACTTC. As protein: CASSDPGGTYEQYF. V and J are TRBV2 and TRBJ2-7; D gene unclear. This CDR3 comprises 14 residues. The V gene's germline CDR1 is SNHLY and CDR2 FYNNEI. Trimming took 3 bases from V and 2 from J, leaving 11 bases between them. Full variable domain (rest looked up from reference TRBV2 and TRBJ2-7): EPEVTQTPSHQVTQMGQEVILRCVPISNHLYFYWYRQILGQKVEFLVSFYNNEISEKSEIFDDQFSVERPDGSNFTLKIRSTKLEDSAMYFCASSDPGGTYEQYFGPGTRLTVT.

The genes are TRBV6-2 or TRBV6-3 and TRBJ2-7, with a tentative D call TRBD2 (6 bases). The CDR3 runs to 13 residues. Trimming left V 8 bases short and J 7 bases short, with 18 bases between. Germline values: CDR1 MNHEY, CDR2 SVGEGT. The CDR3 reads CASRLGLREEQYF. The CDR3 DNA reads as TGTGCCAGCCGTTTGGGACTTCGGGAAGAGCAGTACTTC.

This chain connects TRBV12-3 or TRBV12-4 to TRBJ1-1; D is unresolved. Trimming left V 2 bases short and J 4 bases short, with 8 bases between. The CDR3 is 13 amino acids. CDR3 residues: CASSLMSRTEAFF. In DNA form, the CDR3 reads TGTGCCAGCAGTTTAATGTCCCGCACTGAAGCTTTCTTT.